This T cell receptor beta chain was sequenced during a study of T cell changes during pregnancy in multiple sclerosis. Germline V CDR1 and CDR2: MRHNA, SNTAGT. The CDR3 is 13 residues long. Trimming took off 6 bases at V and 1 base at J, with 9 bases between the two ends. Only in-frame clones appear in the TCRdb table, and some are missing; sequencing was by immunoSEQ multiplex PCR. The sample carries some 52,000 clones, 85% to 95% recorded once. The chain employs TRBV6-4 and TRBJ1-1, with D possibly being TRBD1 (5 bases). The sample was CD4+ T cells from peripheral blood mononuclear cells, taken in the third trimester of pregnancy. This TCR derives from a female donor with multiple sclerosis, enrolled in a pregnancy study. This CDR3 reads CASSREGNTEAFF. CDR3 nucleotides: TGTGCCAGCAGCAGGGAGGGGAACACTGAAGCTTTCTTT.